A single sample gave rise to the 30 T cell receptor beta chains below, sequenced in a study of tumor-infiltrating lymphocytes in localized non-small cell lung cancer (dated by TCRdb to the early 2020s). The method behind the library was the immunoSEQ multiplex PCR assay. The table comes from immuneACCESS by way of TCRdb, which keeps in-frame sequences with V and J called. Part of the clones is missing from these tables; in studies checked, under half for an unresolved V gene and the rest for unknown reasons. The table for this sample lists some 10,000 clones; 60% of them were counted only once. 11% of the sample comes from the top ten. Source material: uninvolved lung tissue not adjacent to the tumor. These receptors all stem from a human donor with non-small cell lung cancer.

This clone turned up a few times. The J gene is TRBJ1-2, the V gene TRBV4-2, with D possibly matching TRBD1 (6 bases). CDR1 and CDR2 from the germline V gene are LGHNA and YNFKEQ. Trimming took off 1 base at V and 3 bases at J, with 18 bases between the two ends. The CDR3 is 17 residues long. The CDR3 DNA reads TGTGCCAGCAGCCAAGGGGGTGGGGGCGGTGATGACTATGGCTACACCTTC. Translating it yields CASSQGGGGGDDYGYTF.

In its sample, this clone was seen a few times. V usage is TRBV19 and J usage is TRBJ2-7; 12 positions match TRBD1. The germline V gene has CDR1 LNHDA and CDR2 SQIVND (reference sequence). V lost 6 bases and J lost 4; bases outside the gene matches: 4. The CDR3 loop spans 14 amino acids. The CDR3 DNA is TGTGCCAGTAGCCCGGGACAGGGGGCATACGAGCAGTACTTC. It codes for CASSPGQGAYEQYF.

The CDR3 coding sequence is TGTGCCAGCAGTCCCCCGGGACTAGCGGCAGATACGCAGTATTTT. This codes for CASSPPGLAADTQYF. The chain couples TRBV6-5 to TRBJ2-3; 11 bases line up with TRBD2. Germline-derived CDR1 and CDR2 are MNHEY and SVGAGI. The CDR3 is 15 amino acids. With V trimmed by 5 bases and J by 4 bases, 5 bases remained unmatched.

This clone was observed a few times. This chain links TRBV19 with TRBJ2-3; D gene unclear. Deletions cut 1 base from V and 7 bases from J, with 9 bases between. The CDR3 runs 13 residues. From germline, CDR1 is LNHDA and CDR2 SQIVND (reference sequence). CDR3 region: CASSIAPLNTQYF. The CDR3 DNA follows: TGTGCCAGTAGTATAGCCCCGTTGAATACGCAGTATTTT.

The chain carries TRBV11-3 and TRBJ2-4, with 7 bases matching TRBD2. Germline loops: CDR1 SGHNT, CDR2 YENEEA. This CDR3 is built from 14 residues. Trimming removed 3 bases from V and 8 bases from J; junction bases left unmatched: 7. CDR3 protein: CASSFRSGGDIQYF. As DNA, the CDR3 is TGTGCCAGCAGCTTCCGGTCGGGGGGAGACATTCAGTACTTC.

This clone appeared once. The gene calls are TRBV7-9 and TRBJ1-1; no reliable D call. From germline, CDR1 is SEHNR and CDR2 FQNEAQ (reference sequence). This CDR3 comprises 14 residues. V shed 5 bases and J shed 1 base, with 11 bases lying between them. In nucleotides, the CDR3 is TGTGCCAGCAGCCTCCCCGGGAGGAACACTGAAGCTTTCTTT. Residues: CASSLPGRNTEAFF.

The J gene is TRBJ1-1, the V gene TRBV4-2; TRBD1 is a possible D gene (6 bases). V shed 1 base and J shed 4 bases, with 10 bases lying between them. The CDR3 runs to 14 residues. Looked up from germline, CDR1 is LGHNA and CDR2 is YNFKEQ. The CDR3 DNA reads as TGTGCCAGCAGCCAAGTCTTAGGGGGCACTGAAGCTTTCTTT. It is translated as CASSQVLGGTEAFF.

This CDR3 reads CASSSTVAKNIQYF. The CDR3 bases are TGTGCCAGTAGTTCGACGGTAGCCAAAAACATTCAGTACTTC. The chain links TRBV19 to TRBJ2-4; no clear D. The CDR3 totals 14 residues. Trimming took 5 bases from V and 0 from J, leaving 8 bases between them. Germline loops: CDR1 LNHDA, CDR2 SQIVND (reference sequence).

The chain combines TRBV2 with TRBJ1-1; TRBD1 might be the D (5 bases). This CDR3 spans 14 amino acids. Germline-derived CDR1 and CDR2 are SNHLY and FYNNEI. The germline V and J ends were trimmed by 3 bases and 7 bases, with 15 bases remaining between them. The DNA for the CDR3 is TGTGCCAGCAGTGAGCTTGGGCAGGGAAGTGAAGCTTTCTTT. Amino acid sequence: CASSELGQGSEAFF.

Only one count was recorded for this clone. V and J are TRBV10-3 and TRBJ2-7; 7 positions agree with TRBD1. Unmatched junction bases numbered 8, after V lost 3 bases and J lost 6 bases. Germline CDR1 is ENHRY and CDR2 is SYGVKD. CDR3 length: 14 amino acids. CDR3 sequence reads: CAISERGQGGEQYF. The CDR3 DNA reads TGTGCCATCAGTGAAAGGGGGCAAGGGGGCGAGCAGTACTTC.

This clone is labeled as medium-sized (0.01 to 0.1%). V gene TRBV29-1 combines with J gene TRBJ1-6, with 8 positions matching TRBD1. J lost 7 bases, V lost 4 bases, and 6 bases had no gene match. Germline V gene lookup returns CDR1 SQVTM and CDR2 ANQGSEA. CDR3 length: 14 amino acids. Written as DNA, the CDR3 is TGCAGCGTTGGGGGACAGGAGGCCAATTCACCCCTCCACTTT. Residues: CSVGGQEANSPLHF.

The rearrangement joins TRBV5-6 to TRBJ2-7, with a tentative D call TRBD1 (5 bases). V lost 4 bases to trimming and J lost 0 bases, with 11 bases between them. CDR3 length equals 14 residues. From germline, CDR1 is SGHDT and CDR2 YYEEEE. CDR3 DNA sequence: TGTGCCAGCAGCCTCAGGGTAAACTCCTACGAGCAGTACTTC. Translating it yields CASSLRVNSYEQYF. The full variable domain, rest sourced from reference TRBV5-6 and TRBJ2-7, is DAGVTQSPTHLIKTRGQQVTLRCSPKSGHDTVSWYQQALGQGPQFIFQYYEEEERQRGNFPDRFSGHQFPNYSSELNVNALLLGDSALYLCASSLRVNSYEQYFGPGTRLTVT.

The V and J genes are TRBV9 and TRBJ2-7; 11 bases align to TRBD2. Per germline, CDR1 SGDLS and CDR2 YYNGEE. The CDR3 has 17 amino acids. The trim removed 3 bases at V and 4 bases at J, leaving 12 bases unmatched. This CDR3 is CASSEGDRLAGLYEQYF. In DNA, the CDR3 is TGTGCCAGCAGCGAGGGGGATAGACTAGCGGGGTTATACGAGCAGTACTTC.

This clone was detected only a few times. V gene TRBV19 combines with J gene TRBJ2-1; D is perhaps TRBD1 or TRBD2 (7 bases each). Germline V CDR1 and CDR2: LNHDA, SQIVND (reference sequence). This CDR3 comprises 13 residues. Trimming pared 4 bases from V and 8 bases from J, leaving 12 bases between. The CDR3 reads CASSKGAGDEQFF. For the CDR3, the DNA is TGTGCCAGTAGTAAGGGGGCGGGGGATGAGCAGTTCTTC.

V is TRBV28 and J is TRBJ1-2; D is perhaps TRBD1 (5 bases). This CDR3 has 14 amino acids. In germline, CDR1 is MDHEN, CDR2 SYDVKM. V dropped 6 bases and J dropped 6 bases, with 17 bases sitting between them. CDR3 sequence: CASRSPGLAHGYTF. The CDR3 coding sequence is TGTGCCAGCAGGTCTCCGGGACTTGCCCATGGCTACACCTTC.

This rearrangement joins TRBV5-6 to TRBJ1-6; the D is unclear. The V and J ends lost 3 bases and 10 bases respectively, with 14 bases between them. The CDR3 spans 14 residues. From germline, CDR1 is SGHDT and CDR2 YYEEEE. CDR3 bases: TGTGCCAGCAGCTGGACCCCGATGGGCTCACCCCTCCACTTT. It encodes CASSWTPMGSPLHF.

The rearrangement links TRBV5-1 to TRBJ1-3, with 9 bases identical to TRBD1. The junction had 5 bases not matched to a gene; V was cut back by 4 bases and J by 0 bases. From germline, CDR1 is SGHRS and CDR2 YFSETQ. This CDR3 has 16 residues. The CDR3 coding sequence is TGCGCCAGCAGCGTCGGGACAGGGACCTCTGGAAACACCATATATTTT. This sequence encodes CASSVGTGTSGNTIYF.

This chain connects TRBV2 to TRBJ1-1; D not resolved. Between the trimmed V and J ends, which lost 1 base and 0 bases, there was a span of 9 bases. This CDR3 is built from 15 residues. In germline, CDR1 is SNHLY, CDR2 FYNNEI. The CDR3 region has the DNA TGTGCCAGCAGTGAAGTTGAGGAGATGAACACTGAAGCTTTCTTT. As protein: CASSEVEEMNTEAFF. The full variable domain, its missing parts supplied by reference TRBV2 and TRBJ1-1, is EPEVTQTPSHQVTQMGQEVILRCVPISNHLYFYWYRQILGQKVEFLVSFYNNEISEKSEIFDDQFSVERPDGSNFTLKIRSTKLEDSAMYFCASSEVEEMNTEAFFGQGTRLTVV.

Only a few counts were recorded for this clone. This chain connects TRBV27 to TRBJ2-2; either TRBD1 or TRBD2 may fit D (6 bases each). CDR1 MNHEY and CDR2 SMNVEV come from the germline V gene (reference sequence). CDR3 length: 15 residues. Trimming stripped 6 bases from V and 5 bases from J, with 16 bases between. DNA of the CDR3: TGTGCCAGCAGGCCATCAGGGGCGGGGACCGGGGAGCTGTTTTTT. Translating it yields CASRPSGAGTGELFF.

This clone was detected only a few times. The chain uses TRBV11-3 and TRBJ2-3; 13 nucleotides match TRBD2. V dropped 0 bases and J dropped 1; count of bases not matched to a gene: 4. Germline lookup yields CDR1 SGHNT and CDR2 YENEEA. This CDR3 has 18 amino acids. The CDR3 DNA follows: TGTGCCAGCAGCTTAGAGTGGGGACTAGCGGGGCGCACAGATACGCAGTATTTT. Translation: CASSLEWGLAGRTDTQYF.

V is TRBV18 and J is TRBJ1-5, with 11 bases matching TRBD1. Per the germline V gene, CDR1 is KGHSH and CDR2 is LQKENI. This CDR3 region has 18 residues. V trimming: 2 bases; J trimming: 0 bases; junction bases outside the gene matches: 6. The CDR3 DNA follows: TGTGCCAGCTCACCAATTGGACAGGGGGCCGATAGCAATCAGCCCCAGCATTTT. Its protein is CASSPIGQGADSNQPQHF.

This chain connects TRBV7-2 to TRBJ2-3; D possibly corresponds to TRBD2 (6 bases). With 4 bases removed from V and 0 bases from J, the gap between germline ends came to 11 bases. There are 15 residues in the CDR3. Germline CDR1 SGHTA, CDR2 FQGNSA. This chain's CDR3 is CASSSDYLSTDTQYF. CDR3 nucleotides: TGTGCCAGCAGCTCGGACTACCTAAGCACAGATACGCAGTATTTT.

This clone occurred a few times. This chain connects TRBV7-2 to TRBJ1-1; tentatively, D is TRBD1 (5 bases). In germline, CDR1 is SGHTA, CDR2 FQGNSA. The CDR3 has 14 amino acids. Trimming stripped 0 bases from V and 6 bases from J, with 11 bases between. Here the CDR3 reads CASSLAPRVAEAFF. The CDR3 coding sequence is TGTGCCAGCAGCTTAGCGCCCAGGGTAGCTGAAGCTTTCTTT.

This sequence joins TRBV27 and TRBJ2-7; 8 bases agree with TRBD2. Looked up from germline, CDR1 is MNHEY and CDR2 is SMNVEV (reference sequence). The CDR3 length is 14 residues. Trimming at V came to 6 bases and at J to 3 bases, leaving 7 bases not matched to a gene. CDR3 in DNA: TGTGCCAGCAGCCCCAGGAGCGGGGGCTACGAGCAGTACTTC. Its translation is CASSPRSGGYEQYF.

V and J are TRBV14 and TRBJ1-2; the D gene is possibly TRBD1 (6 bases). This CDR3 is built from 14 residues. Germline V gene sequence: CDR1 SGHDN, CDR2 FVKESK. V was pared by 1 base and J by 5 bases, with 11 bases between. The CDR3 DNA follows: TGTGCCAGCAGCCAAGTACAGGGAGAATATGGCTACACCTTC. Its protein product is CASSQVQGEYGYTF.

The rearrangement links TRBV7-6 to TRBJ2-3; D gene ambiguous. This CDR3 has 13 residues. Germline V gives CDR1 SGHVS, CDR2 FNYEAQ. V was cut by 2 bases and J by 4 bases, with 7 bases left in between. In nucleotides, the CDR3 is TGTGCCAGCAGCTTAAGGAACGCAGATACGCAGTATTTT. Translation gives CASSLRNADTQYF. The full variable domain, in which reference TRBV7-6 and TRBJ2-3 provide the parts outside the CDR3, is GAGVSQSPRYKVTKRGQDVALRCDPISGHVSLYWYRQALGQGPEFLTYFNYEAQQDKSGLPNDRFSAERPEGSISTLTIQRTEQRDSAMYRCASSLRNADTQYFGPGTRLTVL.

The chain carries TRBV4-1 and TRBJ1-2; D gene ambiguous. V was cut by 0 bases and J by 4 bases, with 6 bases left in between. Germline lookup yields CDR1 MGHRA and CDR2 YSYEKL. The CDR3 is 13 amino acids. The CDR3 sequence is CASSQEAGYGYTF. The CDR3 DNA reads TGCGCCAGCAGCCAAGAGGCAGGCTATGGCTACACCTTC.

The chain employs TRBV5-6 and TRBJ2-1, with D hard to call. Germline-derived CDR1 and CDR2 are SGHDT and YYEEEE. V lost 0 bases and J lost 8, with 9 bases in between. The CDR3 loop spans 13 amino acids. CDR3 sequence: CASSLVANHEQFF. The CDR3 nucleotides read TGTGCCAGCAGCTTGGTGGCTAACCATGAGCAGTTCTTC.

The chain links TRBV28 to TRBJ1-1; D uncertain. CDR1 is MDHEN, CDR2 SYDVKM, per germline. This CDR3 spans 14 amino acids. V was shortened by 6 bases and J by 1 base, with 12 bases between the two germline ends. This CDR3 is CASSPPWGNTEAFF. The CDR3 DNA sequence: TGTGCCAGCAGCCCCCCCTGGGGGAACACTGAAGCTTTCTTT.

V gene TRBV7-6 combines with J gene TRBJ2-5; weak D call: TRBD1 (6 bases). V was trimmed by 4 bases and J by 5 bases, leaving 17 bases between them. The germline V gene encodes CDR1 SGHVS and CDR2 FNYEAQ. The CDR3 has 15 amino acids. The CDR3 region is CASSSQTGLGETQYF. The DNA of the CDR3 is TGTGCCAGCAGCTCTCAGACAGGTTTGGGTGAGACCCAGTACTTC.